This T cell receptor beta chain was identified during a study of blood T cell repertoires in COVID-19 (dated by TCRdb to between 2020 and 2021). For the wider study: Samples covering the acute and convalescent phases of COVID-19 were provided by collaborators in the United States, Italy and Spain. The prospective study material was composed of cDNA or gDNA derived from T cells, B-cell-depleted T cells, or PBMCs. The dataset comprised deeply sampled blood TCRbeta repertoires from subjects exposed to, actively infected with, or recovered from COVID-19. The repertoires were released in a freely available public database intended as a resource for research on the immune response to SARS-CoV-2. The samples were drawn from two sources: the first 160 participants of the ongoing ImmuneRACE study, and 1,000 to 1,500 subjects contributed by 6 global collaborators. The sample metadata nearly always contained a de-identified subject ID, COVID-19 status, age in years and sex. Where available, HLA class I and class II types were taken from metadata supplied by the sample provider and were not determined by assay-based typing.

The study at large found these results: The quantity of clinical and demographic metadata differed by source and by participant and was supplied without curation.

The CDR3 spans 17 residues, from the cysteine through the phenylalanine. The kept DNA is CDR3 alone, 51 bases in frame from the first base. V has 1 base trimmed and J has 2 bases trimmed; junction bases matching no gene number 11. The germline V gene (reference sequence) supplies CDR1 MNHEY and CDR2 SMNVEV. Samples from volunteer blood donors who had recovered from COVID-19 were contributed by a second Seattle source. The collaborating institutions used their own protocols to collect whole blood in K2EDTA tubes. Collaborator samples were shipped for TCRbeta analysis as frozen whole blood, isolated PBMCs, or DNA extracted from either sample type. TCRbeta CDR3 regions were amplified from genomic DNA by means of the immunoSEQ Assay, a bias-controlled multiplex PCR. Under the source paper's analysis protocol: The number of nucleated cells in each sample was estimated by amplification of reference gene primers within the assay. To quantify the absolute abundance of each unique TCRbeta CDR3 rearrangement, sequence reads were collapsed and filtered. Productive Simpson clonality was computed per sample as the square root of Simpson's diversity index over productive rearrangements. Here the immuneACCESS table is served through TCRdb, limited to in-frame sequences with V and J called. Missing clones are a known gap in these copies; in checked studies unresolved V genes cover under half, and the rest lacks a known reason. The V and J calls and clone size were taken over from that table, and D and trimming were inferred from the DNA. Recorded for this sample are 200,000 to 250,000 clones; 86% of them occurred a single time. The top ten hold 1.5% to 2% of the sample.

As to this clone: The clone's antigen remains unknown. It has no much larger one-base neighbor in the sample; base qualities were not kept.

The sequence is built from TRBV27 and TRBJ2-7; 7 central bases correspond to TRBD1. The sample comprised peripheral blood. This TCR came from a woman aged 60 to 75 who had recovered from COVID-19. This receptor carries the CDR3 CASSLYWDSRSTYEQYF. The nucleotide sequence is TGTGCCAGCAGTTTATATTGGGACAGCCGATCTACCTACGAGCAGTACTTC.